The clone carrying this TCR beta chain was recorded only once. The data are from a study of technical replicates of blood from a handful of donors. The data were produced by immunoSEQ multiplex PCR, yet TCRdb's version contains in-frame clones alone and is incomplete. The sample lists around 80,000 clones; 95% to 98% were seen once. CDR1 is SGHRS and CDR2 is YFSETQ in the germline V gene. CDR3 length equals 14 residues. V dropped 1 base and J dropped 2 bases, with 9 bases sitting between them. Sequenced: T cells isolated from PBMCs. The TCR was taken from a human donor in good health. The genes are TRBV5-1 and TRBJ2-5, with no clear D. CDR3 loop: CASSLLQTQETQYF. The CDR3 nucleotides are TGCGCCAGCAGCTTGCTACAGACGCAAGAGACCCAGTACTTC.